The entry that follows covers one T cell receptor (beta chain) sequence. RNA transcripts gave rise to amplified TCR beta CDR3 regions. Using the HTBI primer set, a first-round RT-PCR was run on the TCR CDR3. TCRdb analysed the multiplex PCR reads with MiXCR anew, one entry per CDR3 protein. The sample lists around 430,000 distinct CDR3 sequences; 14% to 15% were seen once. This record comes from a study of T cells in Graves' hyperthyroidism and ophthalmopathy. Per the germline V gene, CDR1 is MRHNA and CDR2 is SNTAGT. Trimming took 5 bases from V and 4 from J, leaving 11 bases between them. The CDR3 is 13 residues long. Clinicians diagnosed patients from clinical symptoms, serum thyroxine and TRAb, thyroid ultrasound and orbital computed tomography.

The chain uses TRBV6-4 and TRBJ1-2, with D hard to call. Sequencing was done on a sample of blood. The source of this sequence is a woman under 40 with Graves' hyperthyroidism. The CDR3 nucleotides are TGTGCCAGCAGTTACGAGGGTGGCTATGGCTACACCTTC. Its translation: CASSYEGGYGYTF.